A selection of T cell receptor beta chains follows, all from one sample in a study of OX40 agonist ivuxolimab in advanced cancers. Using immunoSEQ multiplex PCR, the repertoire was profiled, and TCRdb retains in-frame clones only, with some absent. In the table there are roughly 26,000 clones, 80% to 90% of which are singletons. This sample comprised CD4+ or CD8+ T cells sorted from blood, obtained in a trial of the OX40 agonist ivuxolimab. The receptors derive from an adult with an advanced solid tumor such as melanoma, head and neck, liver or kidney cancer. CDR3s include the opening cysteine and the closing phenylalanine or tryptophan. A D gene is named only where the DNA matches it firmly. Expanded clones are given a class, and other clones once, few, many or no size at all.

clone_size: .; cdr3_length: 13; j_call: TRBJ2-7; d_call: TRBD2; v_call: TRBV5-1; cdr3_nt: TGCGCCAGCCGTGGGCGGGAGTCCTACGAGCAGTACTTC; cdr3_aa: CASRGRESYEQYF
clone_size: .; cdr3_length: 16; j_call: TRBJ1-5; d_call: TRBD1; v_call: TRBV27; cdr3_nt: TGTGCCAGCAGAACCGGGACAGGCCCCAGCAATCAGCCCCAGCATTTT; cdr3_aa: CASRTGTGPSNQPQHF
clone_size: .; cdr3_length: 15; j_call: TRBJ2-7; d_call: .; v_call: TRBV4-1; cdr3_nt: TGCGCCAGCAGCCAAGAGTTGAGGATTTCCTACGAGCAGTACTTC; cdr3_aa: CASSQELRISYEQYF
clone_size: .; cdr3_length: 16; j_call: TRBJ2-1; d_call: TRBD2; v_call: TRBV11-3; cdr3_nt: TGTGCCAGCAGCCCTAGCGGAGCTACCCCATACAATGAGCAGTTCTTC; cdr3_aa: CASSPSGATPYNEQFF
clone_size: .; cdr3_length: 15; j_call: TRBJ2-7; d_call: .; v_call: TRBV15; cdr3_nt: TGTGCCACCAGCAGAGATAAGGCACTTTCGTACGAGCAGTACTTC; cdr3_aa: CATSRDKALSYEQYF
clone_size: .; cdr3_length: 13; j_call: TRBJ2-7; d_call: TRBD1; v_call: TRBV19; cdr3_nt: TGTGCCAGTAGTCCGGGACAGGGTAGCGAGCAGTACTTC; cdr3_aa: CASSPGQGSEQYF
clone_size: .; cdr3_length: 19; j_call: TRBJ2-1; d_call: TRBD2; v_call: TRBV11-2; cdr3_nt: TGTGCCAGCAGCCTAGGAGGACTAGTCTGGTCATCGGGGTACAATGAGCAGTTCTTC; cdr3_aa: CASSLGGLVWSSGYNEQFF
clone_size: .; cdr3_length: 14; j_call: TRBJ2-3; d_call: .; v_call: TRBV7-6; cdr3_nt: TGTGCCAGCAGCTTGGGGGCAGGCACAGATACGCAGTATTTT; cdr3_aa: CASSLGAGTDTQYF
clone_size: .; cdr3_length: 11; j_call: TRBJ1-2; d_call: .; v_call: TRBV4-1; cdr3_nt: TGCGCCAGCAGCCAATATCGGGGCTACACCTTC; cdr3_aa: CASSQYRGYTF
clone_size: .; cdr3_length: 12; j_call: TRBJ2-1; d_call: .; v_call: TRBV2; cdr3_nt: TGTGCCAGCAGTTCACAAAACAATGAGCAGTTCTTC; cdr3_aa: CASSSQNNEQFF
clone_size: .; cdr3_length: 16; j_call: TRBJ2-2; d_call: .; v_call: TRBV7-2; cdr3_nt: TGTGCCAGCAACGGATGGACAGAACAGAACACCGGGGAGCTGTTTTTT; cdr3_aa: CASNGWTEQNTGELFF
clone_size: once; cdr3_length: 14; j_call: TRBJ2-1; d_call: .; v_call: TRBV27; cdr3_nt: TGTGCCAGCAGTTTAGGTAACGGATACAATGAGCAGTTCTTC; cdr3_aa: CASSLGNGYNEQFF
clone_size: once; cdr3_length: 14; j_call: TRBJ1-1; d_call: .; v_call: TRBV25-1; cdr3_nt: TGTGCCAGCAGTGAAGGGGGTAGGAACACTGAAGCTTTCTTT; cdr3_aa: CASSEGGRNTEAFF
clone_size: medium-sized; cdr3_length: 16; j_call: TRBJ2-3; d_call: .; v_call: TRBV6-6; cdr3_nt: TGTGCCAGCAGCCTCCGCGGAGCTTATTCGACAGATACGCAGTATTTT; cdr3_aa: CASSLRGAYSTDTQYF
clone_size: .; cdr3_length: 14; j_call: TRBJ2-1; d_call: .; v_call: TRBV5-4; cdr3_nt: TGTGCCAGCAGCGTACGGGACTTCTACAATGAGCAGTTCTTC; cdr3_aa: CASSVRDFYNEQFF
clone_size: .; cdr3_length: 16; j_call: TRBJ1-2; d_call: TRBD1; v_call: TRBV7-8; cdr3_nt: TGTGCCAGCAGCCCCGACAGGGTGCAGTCTAACTATGGCTACACCTTC; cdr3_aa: CASSPDRVQSNYGYTF
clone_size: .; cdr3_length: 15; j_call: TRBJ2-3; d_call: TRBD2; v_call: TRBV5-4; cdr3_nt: TGTGCCAGCAGCTTTCACGGGGGGGCCGCAGATACGCAGTATTTT; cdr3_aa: CASSFHGGAADTQYF
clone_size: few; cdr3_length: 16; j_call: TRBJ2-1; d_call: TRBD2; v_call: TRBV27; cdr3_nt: TGTGCCAGCAGTTCCAGCGGGGGAATACTTTACAATGAGCAGTTCTTC; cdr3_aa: CASSSSGGILYNEQFF
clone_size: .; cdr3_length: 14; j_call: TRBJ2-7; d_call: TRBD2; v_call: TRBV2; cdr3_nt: TGTGCCAGCAAATCGGGTAGCGGGAAGTACGAGCAGTACTTC; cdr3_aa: CASKSGSGKYEQYF
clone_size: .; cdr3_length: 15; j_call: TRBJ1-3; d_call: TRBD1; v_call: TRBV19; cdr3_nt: TGTGCCAGTAGTATCCAGGGGGCGCTGGGAAACACCATATATTTT; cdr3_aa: CASSIQGALGNTIYF
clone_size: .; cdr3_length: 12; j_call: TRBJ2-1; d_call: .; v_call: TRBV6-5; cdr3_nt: TGTGCCAGCAGTTCTCGCTTGGATGAGCAGTTCTTC; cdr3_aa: CASSSRLDEQFF
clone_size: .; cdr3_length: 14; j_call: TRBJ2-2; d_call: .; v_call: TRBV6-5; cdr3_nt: TGTGCCAGCAGCGAACGGATAAACACCGGGGAGCTGTTTTTT; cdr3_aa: CASSERINTGELFF
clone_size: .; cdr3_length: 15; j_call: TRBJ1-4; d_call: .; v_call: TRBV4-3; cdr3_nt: TGCGCCAGCAGCCAAGATCCCAGGGAAAATGAAAAACTGTTTTTT; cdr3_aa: CASSQDPRENEKLFF
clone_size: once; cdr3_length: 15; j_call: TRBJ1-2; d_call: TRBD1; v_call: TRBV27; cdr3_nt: TGTGCCAGCAGTACAAGGACAGGGGGCGGCTATGGCTACACCTTC; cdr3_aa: CASSTRTGGGYGYTF
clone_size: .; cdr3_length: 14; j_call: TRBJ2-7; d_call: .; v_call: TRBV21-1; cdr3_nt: TGTGCCAGCAGCTCTGGACAGGGGGTTAGTAAGCAGTACTTC; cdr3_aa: CASSSGQGVSKQYF
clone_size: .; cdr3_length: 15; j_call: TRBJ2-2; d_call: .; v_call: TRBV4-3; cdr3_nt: TGCGCCAGCAGCCATGGTCGTGGTGGCACCGGGGAGCTGTTTTTT; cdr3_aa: CASSHGRGGTGELFF
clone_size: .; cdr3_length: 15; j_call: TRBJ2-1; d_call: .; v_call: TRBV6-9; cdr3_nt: TGTGCCAGCAGTTACACCCGGCCTTCGGGTAATGAGCAGTTCTTC; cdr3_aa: CASSYTRPSGNEQFF
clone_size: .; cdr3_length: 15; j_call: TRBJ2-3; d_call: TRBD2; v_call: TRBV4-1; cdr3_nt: TGCGCCAGCAGCCAAAGCGGGGGTTGGGCAGATACGCAGTATTTT; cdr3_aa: CASSQSGGWADTQYF
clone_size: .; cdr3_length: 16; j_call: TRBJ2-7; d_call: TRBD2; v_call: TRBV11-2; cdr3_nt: TGTGCCAGCAGCTCCCCCACTAGCGGGAGTCCCTACGAGCAGTACTTC; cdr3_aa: CASSSPTSGSPYEQYF
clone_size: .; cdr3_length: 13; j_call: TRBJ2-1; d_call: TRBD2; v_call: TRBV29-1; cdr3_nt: TGCAGCATAACTAGCGGGCTCCACAATGAGCAGTTCTTC; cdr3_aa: CSITSGLHNEQFF
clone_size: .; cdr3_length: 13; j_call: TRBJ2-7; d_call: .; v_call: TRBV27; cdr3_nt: TGTGCCAGCAGGGGGGCGGAGACCTACGAGCAGTACTTC; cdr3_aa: CASRGAETYEQYF
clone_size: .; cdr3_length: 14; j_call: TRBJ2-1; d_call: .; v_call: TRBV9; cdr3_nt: TGTGCCAGCAGCGCATCGGGCAGATACAATGAGCAGTTCTTC; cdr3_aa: CASSASGRYNEQFF
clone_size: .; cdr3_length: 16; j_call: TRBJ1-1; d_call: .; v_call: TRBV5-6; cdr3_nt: TGTGCCAGCAGCTTGGCCGCCGGGGGTATCAACACTGAAGCTTTCTTT; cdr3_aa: CASSLAAGGINTEAFF
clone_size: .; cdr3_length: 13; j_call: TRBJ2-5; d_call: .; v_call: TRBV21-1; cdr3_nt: TGTGCCAGCACCCCCCGGGGCCAAGAGACCCAGTACTTC; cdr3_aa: CASTPRGQETQYF
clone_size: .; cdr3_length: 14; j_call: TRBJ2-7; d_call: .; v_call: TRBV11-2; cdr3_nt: TGTGCCAGCAGCTCCGAGGGGTGGCGGGGCGAGCAGTACTTC; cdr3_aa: CASSSEGWRGEQYF
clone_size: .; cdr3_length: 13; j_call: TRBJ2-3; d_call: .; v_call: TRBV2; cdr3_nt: TGTGCCAGCAGTGAAGGGAGCACAGATACGCAGTATTTT; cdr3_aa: CASSEGSTDTQYF
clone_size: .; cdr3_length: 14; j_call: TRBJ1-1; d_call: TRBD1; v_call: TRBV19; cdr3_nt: TGTGCCAGTAGTTTACAGGGGGCAAGCACTGAAGCTTTCTTT; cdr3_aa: CASSLQGASTEAFF
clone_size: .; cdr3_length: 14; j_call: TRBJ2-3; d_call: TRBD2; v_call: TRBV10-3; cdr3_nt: TGTGCCACGACTAGCGGGCCTAGCACAGATACGCAGTATTTT; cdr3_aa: CATTSGPSTDTQYF
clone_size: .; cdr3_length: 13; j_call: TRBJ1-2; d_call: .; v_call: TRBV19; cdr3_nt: TGTGCCAGTACCCACGTGGACCTCTATGGCTACACCTTC; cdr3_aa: CASTHVDLYGYTF
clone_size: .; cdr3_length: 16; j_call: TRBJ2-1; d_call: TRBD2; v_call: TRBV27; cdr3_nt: TGTGCCAGCAGTTTATGGGCGGGAGGGATGTTGAATGAGCAGTTCTTC; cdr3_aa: CASSLWAGGMLNEQFF
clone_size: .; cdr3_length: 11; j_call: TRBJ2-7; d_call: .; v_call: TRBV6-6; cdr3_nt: TGTGCCAGCAGTCCCCTTTACGAGCAGTACTTC; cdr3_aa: CASSPLYEQYF
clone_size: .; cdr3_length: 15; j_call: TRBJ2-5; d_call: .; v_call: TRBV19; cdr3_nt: TGTGCCAGTAGTGCCCTCTGGGAGGGGGAGGAGACCCAGTACTTC; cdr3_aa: CASSALWEGEETQYF
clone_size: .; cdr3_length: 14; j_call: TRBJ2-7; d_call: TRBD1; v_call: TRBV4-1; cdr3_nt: TGCGCCAGCAGCCAGGGGACAGACTTCTACGAGCAGTACTTC; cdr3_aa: CASSQGTDFYEQYF
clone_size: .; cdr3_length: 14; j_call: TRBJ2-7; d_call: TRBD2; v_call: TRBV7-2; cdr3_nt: TGTGCCAGCAGCTTCGGGGGGAGCTCCTACGAGCAGTACTTC; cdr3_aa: CASSFGGSSYEQYF
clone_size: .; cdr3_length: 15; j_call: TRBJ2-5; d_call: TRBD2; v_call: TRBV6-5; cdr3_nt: TGTGCCAGCAGTTACGGGCGGGGGGGCCAGGAGACCCAGTACTTC; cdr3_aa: CASSYGRGGQETQYF